These T cell receptor beta chains were read from a single sample in a study of siplizumab effects on memory and regulatory T cells. Using immunoSEQ multiplex PCR, the repertoire was profiled, and TCRdb retains in-frame clones only, with some absent. In the table there are over 90,000 clones, about 90% of which are singletons. The sequenced sample consisted of CD4+ T cells sorted from blood. These receptors all stem from a human donor in good health. CDR3s include the opening cysteine and the closing phenylalanine or tryptophan. A D gene is named only where the DNA matches it firmly. Clone size, where shown, is once, few, many, or a class for clones that have expanded.

size	length	V	D	J	DNA	CDR3
NA	13	TRBV30	NA	TRBJ2-6	TGTGCCTGGAGGCTTGCAGGGGCCAACGTCCTGACTTTC	CAWRLAGANVLTF
NA	15	TRBV19	NA	TRBJ2-1	TGTGCCAGTAGTCTAGTACAGGCCCCTCGCAATGAGCAGTTCTTC	CASSLVQAPRNEQFF
NA	14	TRBV7-2	NA	TRBJ2-1	TGTGCCAGCAGCTTAGTCGGGAGAATCAATGAGCAGTTCTTC	CASSLVGRINEQFF
NA	15	TRBV28	TRBD1	TRBJ1-5	TGTGCCAGCAGCCCGACAGGGAACCGCAATCAGCCCCAGCATTTT	CASSPTGNRNQPQHF
NA	13	TRBV4-1	NA	TRBJ1-2	TGCGCCAGCAGCCACTTACAGGGTTATGGCTACACCTTC	CASSHLQGYGYTF
NA	16	TRBV4-1	NA	TRBJ2-2	TGCGCCAGCAGCCAAGAAGGGGCGGTCATAGCCGGGGAGCTGTTTTTT	CASSQEGAVIAGELFF
NA	13	TRBV30	NA	TRBJ1-1	TGTGCCTCCGCGCAGGGACGAGGCGCTGAAGCTTTCTTT	CASAQGRGAEAFF
once	10	TRBV30	NA	TRBJ2-1	TGTGCCTGGAAACATGGTGAGCAGTTCTTC	CAWKHGEQFF
NA	14	TRBV6-6	NA	TRBJ2-1	TGTGCCAGCAGTCCCGGGTCCCAAGAAGGAAGGCAGTTCTTC	CASSPGSQEGRQFF
NA	17	TRBV7-6	NA	TRBJ2-3	TGTGCCAGCAGCCCCCCTCGCTCCGTATTTGGGGCAGATACGCAGTATTTT	CASSPPRSVFGADTQYF
NA	15	TRBV5-1	NA	TRBJ1-4	TGCGCCAGCAGATCGGGAGGGATCACTAATGAAAAACTGTTTTTT	CASRSGGITNEKLFF
NA	12	TRBV7-8	NA	TRBJ2-7	TGTGCCAGCAGGGCCGGGCTCTACGAGCAGTACTTC	CASRAGLYEQYF
NA	16	TRBV11-2	NA	TRBJ2-3	TGTGCCAGCAGCTTAGGGAGCGCCAGCGGTACAGATACGCAGTATTTT	CASSLGSASGTDTQYF
NA	12	TRBV28	NA	TRBJ2-7	TGTGCCAGCAGTCACCCAATCTACGAGCAGTACTTC	CASSHPIYEQYF
NA	16	TRBV19	TRBD1	TRBJ2-3	TGTGCCAGCGGCCTGATGGGGACAGCCCAAACAGATACGCAGTATTTT	CASGLMGTAQTDTQYF
NA	14	TRBV19	NA	TRBJ2-3	TGTGCCAGTACCCTTAGCGTTAGCACAGATACGCAGTATTTT	CASTLSVSTDTQYF
NA	13	TRBV6-6	NA	TRBJ1-4	TGTGCCAGCCGCGCCAGGGGAGGAGAAAAACTGTTTTTT	CASRARGGEKLFF
NA	16	TRBV4-2	TRBD2	TRBJ2-2	TGTGCCAGCAGCCGCACTAGCGGGAGGGACACCGGGGAGCTGTTTTTT	CASSRTSGRDTGELFF
NA	14	TRBV5-4	TRBD1	TRBJ1-2	TGTGCCAGCAGCTTGGGACCACAGGGGGTTGGCTACACCTTC	CASSLGPQGVGYTF
NA	16	TRBV7-2	NA	TRBJ2-7	TGTGCCAGCAGAAGAGGGACCGGGACTGCGACCTACGAGCAGTACTTC	CASRRGTGTATYEQYF
NA	13	TRBV25-1	NA	TRBJ2-7	TGTGCCAGCAGTGAATACAGGGCGGGCGAGCAGTACTTC	CASSEYRAGEQYF
NA	16	TRBV6-1	TRBD2	TRBJ2-2	TGTGCCAGCAGTGATGCGGGGGATACAGTTCCCGGGGAGCTGTTTTTT	CASSDAGDTVPGELFF
NA	11	TRBV2	NA	TRBJ2-7	TGTGCCAGCAGTGTCCTCTCCGAGCAGTACTTC	CASSVLSEQYF
NA	15	TRBV27	NA	TRBJ2-2	TGTGCCAGCAGTTTAGGGGGCAGGGCGACCGGGGAGCTGTTTTTT	CASSLGGRATGELFF
NA	12	TRBV28	TRBD1	TRBJ1-4	TGTGCCAGCAGGGGACAGTTTGAAAAACTGTTTTTT	CASRGQFEKLFF
NA	15	TRBV6-1	NA	TRBJ2-5	TGTGCCAGCAGTGAGGGGCCAGCACCCCAAGAGACCCAGTACTTC	CASSEGPAPQETQYF
NA	17	TRBV6-4	NA	TRBJ2-1	TGTGCCAGCAGTGACTCACTGACGGGGAGCTCCTACAATGAGCAGTTCTTC	CASSDSLTGSSYNEQFF
NA	15	TRBV5-1	TRBD1	TRBJ1-1	TGCGCCAGCAGCCTAAGGACAGGGGTGGGGACTGAAGCTTTCTTT	CASSLRTGVGTEAFF
NA	14	TRBV6-5	NA	TRBJ2-7	TGTGCCAGCAGTTACTCCGGGACCCCCGGGGAGCAGTACTTC	CASSYSGTPGEQYF
NA	15	TRBV5-1	NA	TRBJ2-2	TGCGCCAGCAGCTTAGGTGACAGAGACACCGGGGAGCTGTTTTTT	CASSLGDRDTGELFF
once	15	TRBV5-4	TRBD2	TRBJ2-5	TGTGCCAGCAGGGTAGCGGGGAGAACCCAAGAGACCCAGTACTTC	CASRVAGRTQETQYF
NA	15	TRBV7-8	NA	TRBJ2-7	TGTGCCAGCAGCTTAACGGCCCCTCCTATCCACGAGCAGTACTTC	CASSLTAPPIHEQYF
NA	15	TRBV5-1	NA	TRBJ2-2	TGCGCCAGCAGCTTGGGTCCAGTCCAAACCGGGGAGCTGTTTTTT	CASSLGPVQTGELFF
NA	14	TRBV28	TRBD2	TRBJ2-1	TGTGCCAGCACACCAGGACTAGCGACAAATGAGCAGTTCTTC	CASTPGLATNEQFF
NA	14	TRBV7-3	TRBD1	TRBJ1-1	TGTGCCAGCAGCCCATCAAACAGGGGAACTGAAGCTTTCTTT	CASSPSNRGTEAFF
NA	11	TRBV7-3	NA	TRBJ2-7	TGTGCCAGCAGTGATTCCTACGAGCAGTACTTC	CASSDSYEQYF
NA	15	TRBV4-1	NA	TRBJ2-2	TGCGCCAGCAGCCGGTACAGGGATGGTCCCGGGGAGCTGTTTTTT	CASSRYRDGPGELFF
NA	14	TRBV2	NA	TRBJ2-7	TGTGCCAGCAGTGGGGGCAGACCCTCCTTGGAGCAGTACTTC	CASSGGRPSLEQYF
NA	18	TRBV27	TRBD1	TRBJ2-7	TGTGCCAGCAGTTCCCGACAGGGAACCTCCCATTTTCACTACGAGCAGTACTTC	CASSSRQGTSHFHYEQYF
few	14	TRBV10-3	TRBD1	TRBJ2-7	TGTGCCATCAGTGTACAGGGGGCGCCGTACGAGCAGTACTTC	CAISVQGAPYEQYF
NA	12	TRBV28	NA	TRBJ2-5	TGTGCCAGCAGTTCAACCGGGGAGACCCAGTACTTC	CASSSTGETQYF
NA	24	TRBV14	TRBD1	TRBJ2-4	TGTGCCAGCAGCCAGAACGATCCGGGACAGGGGGCGCAAAGAGTGATGCTAGCCAAAAACATTCAGTACTTC	CASSQNDPGQGAQRVMLAKNIQYF
NA	14	TRBV6-1	NA	TRBJ2-4	TGTGCCAGCAGTCAGGGGGGTTTCCGAAACATTCAGTACTTC	CASSQGGFRNIQYF
NA	13	TRBV27	NA	TRBJ1-5	TGTGCCAGCAGTTCCCGCACGGATCAGCCCCAGCATTTT	CASSSRTDQPQHF
once	15	TRBV6-4	NA	TRBJ2-3	TGTGCCACCCGAATGTCTGGCAGGGCCACAGATACGCAGTATTTT	CATRMSGRATDTQYF
once	16	TRBV5-1	TRBD2	TRBJ2-3	TGCGCCAGCAGCTTGGGGTTGACTAGCGGGACGAATACGCAGTATTTT	CASSLGLTSGTNTQYF